This entry is about one TCR beta chain. The antigen is undetermined. The data belong to a study of tumor-infiltrating lymphocytes in localized non-small cell lung cancer. Overall study results and limits: Immunotypes IM1 and IM2 had similar TCR-derived T-cell fractions. Only some patients had TCR sequencing, depending on available tissue.

The CDR3 spans 11 residues. J was trimmed by 4 bases and V by 7 bases; bases with no gene match: 0. Looked up from germline, CDR1 is WSHSY and CDR2 is SAAADI. The assay was immunoSEQ multiplex PCR, and TCRdb's table has in-frame clones only and misses some. The sample lists approximately 17,000 clones; 60% to 85% were seen once. The rearrangement joins TRBV10-2 to TRBJ1-1, with TRBD1 identical over 7 bases. Input material: lung tumor tissue. The clonotype was recovered from a human donor with non-small cell lung cancer. In nucleotides, the CDR3 is TGCGCCAGCACAGGGGGCACTGAAGCTTTCTTT. As protein: CASTGGTEAFF.